These 18 T cell receptor beta chains were all obtained from the same sample, sequenced in a study of cytomegalovirus exposure and HLA in healthy donors. Vbeta (60) and Jbeta (13) primers were used in the PCR. Sequenced by immunoSEQ multiplex PCR; TCRdb stores in-frame clones only, minus some. Of about 160,000 clones in the sample, 80% were seen once. The material sequenced was PBMCs. The receptors were gathered from a man between 18 and 35 years old in good health and CMV-seropositive.

The J gene is TRBJ2-3, the V gene TRBV2; D call uncertain. Germline assignment: CDR1 SNHLY and CDR2 FYNNEI. With 3 bases removed from V and 4 bases from J, the gap between germline ends came to 5 bases. The CDR3 totals 12 residues. The CDR3 DNA sequence: TGTGCCAGCAGTGATCAGTCAGATACGCAGTATTTT. Protein product: CASSDQSDTQYF.

The sample holds a few counts of this clone. The V gene is TRBV5-4, the J gene TRBJ1-2, with TRBD1 matching over 10 bases. This CDR3 spans 15 amino acids. Per the germline V gene, CDR1 is SGHNT and CDR2 is YYREEE (reference sequence). Unmatched junction bases numbered 8, after V lost 3 bases and J lost 6 bases. CDR3 amino acids: CASSYPWDRGDGYTF. DNA of the CDR3: TGTGCCAGCAGCTACCCATGGGACAGGGGTGATGGCTACACCTTC.

This clone was seen once. This chain connects TRBV11-2 to TRBJ1-1, with a possible D match to TRBD1 (5 bases). CDR3 length: 15 amino acids. With 0 bases removed from V and 7 bases from J, the gap between germline ends came to 15 bases. Germline lookup yields CDR1 SGHAT and CDR2 FQNNGV. In nucleotides, the CDR3 is TGTGCCAGCAGCTTAGATCTGTGGGGCAGGAGTGAAGCTTTCTTT. Amino acid sequence: CASSLDLWGRSEAFF.

The gene calls are TRBV28 and TRBJ1-2, with D hard to call. Germline assignment: CDR1 MDHEN and CDR2 SYDVKM. The CDR3 is 10 residues long. The CDR3 here is CAYYSYGYTF. DNA of the CDR3: TGTGCATATTACTCCTATGGCTACACCTTC.

This chain uses TRBV19 with TRBJ2-1; 10 positions agree with TRBD2. This CDR3 has 18 amino acids. CDR1 is LNHDA and CDR2 is SQIVND in the germline V gene (reference sequence). Trimming at V came to 5 bases and at J to 4 bases, leaving 14 bases not matched to a gene. CDR3 bases: TGTGCCAGTAGTGGTCCCTCCTTTAGCGGGAGGCTTTACAATGAGCAGTTCTTC. This translates into CASSGPSFSGRLYNEQFF.

The table lists this clone with a count of one. The V call is TRBV14, the J call TRBJ2-2, with a tentative D call TRBD2 (5 bases). V shed 1 base and J shed 1 base, with 13 bases lying between them. Germline V gene lookup returns CDR1 SGHDN and CDR2 FVKESK. CDR3 length: 17 residues. CDR3 loop: CASSQVLGILNTGELFF. In nucleotides, the CDR3 is TGTGCCAGCAGCCAAGTTCTCGGGATTCTGAACACCGGGGAGCTGTTTTTT.

The chain links TRBV9 to TRBJ1-1; 7 bases line up with TRBD1. This CDR3 has 13 residues. The ends lost 1 base at V and 6 bases at J; junction bases unmatched: 3. Germline CDR1 reads SGDLS; CDR2 reads YYNGEE. The CDR3 sequence is CASSVLTGAEAFF. CDR3 in DNA: TGTGCCAGCAGCGTACTAACAGGGGCTGAAGCTTTCTTT.

This clone was counted a single time. The chain has TRBV28 and TRBJ1-5, with a weak D call TRBD1 (5 bases). Germline V gene lookup returns CDR1 MDHEN and CDR2 SYDVKM. The CDR3 consists of 19 residues. The V end lost 6 bases, the J end lost 0 bases, and 24 bases lay between the germline ends. The CDR3 DNA is TGTGCCAGCAGGCTCGGGGGGTCTTGGGGGACTTATAGCAATCAGCCCCAGCATTTT. Translating it yields CASRLGGSWGTYSNQPQHF. The variable domain in full, with the rest retrieved from reference TRBV28 and TRBJ1-5, is DVKVTQSSRYLVKRTGEKVFLECVQDMDHENMFWYRQDPGLGLRLIYFSYDVKMKEKGDIPEGYSVSREKKERFSLILESASTNQTSMYLCASRLGGSWGTYSNQPQHFGDGTRLSIL.

This chain connects TRBV7-9 to TRBJ2-1, with 10 bases that match TRBD1. This CDR3 region has 16 residues. Germline V CDR1 and CDR2: SEHNR, FQNEAQ (reference sequence). J was trimmed by 5 bases and V by 5 bases; bases with no gene match: 9. DNA of the CDR3: TGTGCCAGCAGCCTTAGTCCCGGGACAGGGGACAATGAGCAGTTCTTC. As protein: CASSLSPGTGDNEQFF.

This chain uses TRBV29-1 with TRBJ2-7; D might be TRBD2 (7 bases). V dropped 7 bases and J dropped 6 bases, with 19 bases sitting between them. The V gene's germline CDR1 is SQVTM and CDR2 ANQGSEA. This CDR3 has 13 amino acids. CDR3 sequence (DNA): TGCAGCGCATGGGGGGGCCCGAATTTCGAGCAGTACTTC. Its protein product is CSAWGGPNFEQYF.

The chain has TRBV14 and TRBJ1-1, with D possibly TRBD1 on 6 matching bases. This CDR3 contains 14 residues. Germline CDR1 is SGHDN and CDR2 is FVKESK. Trimming removed 6 bases at V and 4 bases at J, with 15 bases between. This chain's CDR3 is CASSKGQPGTEAFF. The CDR3 nucleotides are TGTGCCAGCAGTAAGGGACAACCCGGCACTGAAGCTTTCTTT.

J is TRBJ1-5 and V is TRBV28; 10 nucleotides agree with TRBD1. The trim removed 5 bases at V and 10 bases at J, leaving 8 bases unmatched. The length of the CDR3 is 14 residues. CDR1 is MDHEN, CDR2 SYDVKM, per germline. The CDR3: CASSVSGTGVPQHF. CDR3 in DNA: TGTGCCAGCAGTGTGTCCGGGACAGGGGTTCCCCAGCATTTT.

This clone was counted once. CDR3 in amino acids: CASSLKWFGTSGRIGHNEQFF. For the CDR3, the DNA is TGTGCCAGCAGTTTAAAATGGTTTGGGACTAGCGGGAGGATAGGCCACAATGAGCAGTTCTTC. The chain joins TRBV27 to TRBJ2-1; 15 bases are shared with TRBD2. This CDR3 has 21 residues. Germline lookup yields CDR1 MNHEY and CDR2 SMNVEV (reference sequence). Trimming at V came to 2 bases and at J to 5 bases, leaving 16 bases not matched to a gene.

The rearrangement joins TRBV27 to TRBJ2-1; a weak D match, TRBD2 (6 bases). The CDR3 spans 15 residues. Germline V CDR1 and CDR2: MNHEY, SMNVEV (reference sequence). V was pared by 4 bases and J by 2 bases, with 12 bases between. Here the CDR3 reads CASSSLAPPYNEQFF. The CDR3 region has the DNA TGTGCCAGCAGTTCGCTAGCGCCTCCCTACAATGAGCAGTTCTTC.

The chain links TRBV11-2 to TRBJ2-7, with unresolved D. Germline V CDR1 and CDR2: SGHAT, FQNNGV. There are 12 residues in the CDR3. The V gene lost 4 bases and the J gene lost 4 bases, with 8 bases spanning the gap. The CDR3 nucleotides read TGTGCCAGCAGCTCCAATACTTACGAGCAGTACTTC. Protein sequence: CASSSNTYEQYF.

The V gene is TRBV27, the J gene TRBJ1-4; D remains unclear. This CDR3 spans 11 amino acids. The ends were cut back, 6 bases at V and 7 bases at J, with 6 bases in the middle. CDR1 is MNHEY, CDR2 SMNVEV, per germline (reference sequence). Written as DNA, the CDR3 is TGTGCCAGCAGATCGGGTGAAAAACTGTTTTTT. The encoded protein is CASRSGEKLFF.

The CDR3, as DNA: TGTGCCAGCAGTAATGCTCTGACAGGGGATCCCATTCAGTACTTC. This gives the protein CASSNALTGDPIQYF. The chain recombines TRBV6-5 with TRBJ2-4, with 8 bases identical to TRBD1. The germline V gene has CDR1 MNHEY and CDR2 SVGAGI. J was trimmed by 9 bases and V by 5 bases; bases with no gene match: 12. CDR3 length equals 15 residues.

This chain uses TRBV6-1 with TRBJ1-2; 8 bases map to TRBD1. The CDR3 contains 13 residues. Trimming removed 6 bases from V and 4 bases from J; junction bases left unmatched: 4. From germline, CDR1 is MNHNS and CDR2 SASEGT. The CDR3 here is CASSAGGGYGYTF. CDR3 DNA sequence: TGTGCCAGCAGCGCAGGGGGCGGCTATGGCTACACCTTC.